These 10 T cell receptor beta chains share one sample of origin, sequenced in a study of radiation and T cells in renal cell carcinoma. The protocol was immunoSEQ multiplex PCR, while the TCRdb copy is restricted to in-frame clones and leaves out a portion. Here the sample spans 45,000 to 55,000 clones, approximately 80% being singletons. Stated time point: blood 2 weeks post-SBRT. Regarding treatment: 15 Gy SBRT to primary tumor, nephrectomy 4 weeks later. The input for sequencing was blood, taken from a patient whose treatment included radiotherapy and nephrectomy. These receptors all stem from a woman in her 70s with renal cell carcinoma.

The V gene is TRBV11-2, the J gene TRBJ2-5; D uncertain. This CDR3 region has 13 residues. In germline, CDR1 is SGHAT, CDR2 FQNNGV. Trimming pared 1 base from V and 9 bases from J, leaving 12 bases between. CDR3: CASSLGALQAQYF. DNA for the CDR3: TGTGCCAGCAGCTTAGGAGCCCTCCAGGCCCAGTACTTC.

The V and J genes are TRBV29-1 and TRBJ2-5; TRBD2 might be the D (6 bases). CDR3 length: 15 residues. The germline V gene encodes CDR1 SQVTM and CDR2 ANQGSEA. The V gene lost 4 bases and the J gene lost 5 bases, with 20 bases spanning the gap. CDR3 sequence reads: CSVGGFAGPGETQYF. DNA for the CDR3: TGCAGCGTTGGAGGATTTGCGGGGCCGGGGGAGACCCAGTACTTC.

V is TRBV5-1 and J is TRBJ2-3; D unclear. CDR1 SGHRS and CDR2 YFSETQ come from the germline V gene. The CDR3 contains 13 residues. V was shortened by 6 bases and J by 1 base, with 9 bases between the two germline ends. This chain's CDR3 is CASISSGTDTQYF. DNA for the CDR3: TGCGCCAGCATCAGCTCTGGCACAGATACGCAGTATTTT.

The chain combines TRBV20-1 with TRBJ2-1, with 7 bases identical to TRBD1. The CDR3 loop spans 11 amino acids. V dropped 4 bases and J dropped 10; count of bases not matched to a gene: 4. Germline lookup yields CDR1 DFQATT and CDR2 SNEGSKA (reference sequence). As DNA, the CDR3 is TGCAGTGCTACCGGACAGGTCGAGCAGTTCTTC. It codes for CSATGQVEQFF.

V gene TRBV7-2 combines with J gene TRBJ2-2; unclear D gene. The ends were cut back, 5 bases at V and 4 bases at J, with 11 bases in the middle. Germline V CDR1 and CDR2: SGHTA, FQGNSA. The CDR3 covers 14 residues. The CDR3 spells CASSRPGPTGELFF. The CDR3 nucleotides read TGTGCCAGCAGCCGTCCGGGTCCCACCGGGGAGCTGTTTTTT.

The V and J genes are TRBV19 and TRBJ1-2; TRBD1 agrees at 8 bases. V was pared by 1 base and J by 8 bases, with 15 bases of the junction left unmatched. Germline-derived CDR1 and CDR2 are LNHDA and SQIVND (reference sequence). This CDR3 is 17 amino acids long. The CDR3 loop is CASSIAGTGGLTGGYTF. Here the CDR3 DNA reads TGTGCCAGTAGTATAGCCGGGACAGGAGGCCTGACGGGGGGCTACACCTTC.

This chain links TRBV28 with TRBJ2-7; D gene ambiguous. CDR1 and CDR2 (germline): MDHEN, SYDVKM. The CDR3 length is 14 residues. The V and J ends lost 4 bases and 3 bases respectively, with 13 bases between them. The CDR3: CASSYRPGNYEQYF. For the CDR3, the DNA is TGTGCCAGCAGTTACCGCCCGGGTAACTACGAGCAGTACTTC.

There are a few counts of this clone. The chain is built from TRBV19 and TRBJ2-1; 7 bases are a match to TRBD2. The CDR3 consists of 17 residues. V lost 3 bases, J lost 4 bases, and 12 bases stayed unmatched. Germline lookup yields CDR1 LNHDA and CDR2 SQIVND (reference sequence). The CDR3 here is CASSMGREARRYNEQFF. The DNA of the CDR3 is TGTGCCAGTAGTATGGGGAGGGAGGCCCGGAGGTACAATGAGCAGTTCTTC.

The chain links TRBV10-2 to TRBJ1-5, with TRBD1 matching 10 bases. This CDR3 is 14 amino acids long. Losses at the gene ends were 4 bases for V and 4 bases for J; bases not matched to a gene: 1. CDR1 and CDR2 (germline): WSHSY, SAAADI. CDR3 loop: CASSGTGGNQPQHF. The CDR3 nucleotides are TGCGCCAGCAGTGGGACAGGGGGTAATCAGCCCCAGCATTTT.

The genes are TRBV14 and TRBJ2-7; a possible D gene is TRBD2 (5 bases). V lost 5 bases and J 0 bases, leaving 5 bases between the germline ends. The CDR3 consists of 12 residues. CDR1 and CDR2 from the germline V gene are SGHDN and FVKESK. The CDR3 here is CASSGSSYEQYF. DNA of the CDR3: TGTGCCAGCAGCGGGAGCTCCTACGAGCAGTACTTC. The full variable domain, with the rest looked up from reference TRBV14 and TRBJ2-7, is EAGVTQFPSHSVIEKGQTVTLRCDPISGHDNLYWYRRVMGKEIKFLLHFVKESKQDESGMPNNRFLAERTGGTYSTLKVQPAELEDSGVYFCASSGSSYEQYFGPGTRLTVT.